The sequence of this T cell receptor beta chain was determined in a study of T-cell reconstitution after alpha-beta-depleted transplantation in children. CDR3 size: 13 residues. Deletions cut 6 bases from V and 5 bases from J, with 11 bases between. TCRbeta library construction was performed incorporating unique molecular identifiers. TCRdb used MiXCR to reprocess the PCR reads, holding one entry per CDR3 protein. The sample holds about 270,000 distinct CDR3 sequences, around 9.6% seen once. This clonotype occurred a few times. The chain uses TRBV12-3 or TRBV12-4 and TRBJ1-5; D unclear. The sequences come from PBMCs from the stem cell graft donor, collected from the stem cell graft. The TCR originated in a human donor who donated a stem cell graft to a child with SCID. CDR3 coding DNA: TGTGCCAGCAGCAAACGGGCTCATCAGCCCCAGCATTTT. This translates into CASSKRAHQPQHF.